The clone carrying this TCR beta chain was seen more than once but under ten times. This CDR3 is built from 12 residues. Trimming cost V 3 bases and J 8 bases; bases outside gene matches: 4. Germline loops: CDR1 DFQATT, CDR2 SNEGSKA (reference sequence). The data originate from a study of identical twins. TCRdb processed the 5' RACE reads anew with MiXCR; each CDR3 protein has one entry. The sample carries fewer than 900,000 distinct CDR3 sequences, 18% recorded once. This same sample was also part of a study on T cells expressing NK-cell markers. Per that paper: A range of 1.0-7.0% of CD8+ T cells consisted of dominant NKG2C+ clonotypes in more than five donors.

V usage is TRBV20-1 and J usage is TRBJ1-3; 7 nucleotides align to TRBD1. The sequenced material came from PBMCs. The receptor's source is a young woman in good health. The CDR3 DNA is TGCAGTGCTAGGGGACAGATGGACACCATATATTTT. This encodes CSARGQMDTIYF.